These 20 T cell receptor beta chains share one sample of origin, sequenced in a study of blood T cells in healthy people across ages. The second PCR ran roughly 7 to 12 cycles with a sample-barcoded 5' primer and J-beta primers. MiXCR, applied by TCRdb to the 5' RACE reads, yields one record per CDR3 protein. The sample records about 1,500,000 distinct CDR3 sequences, roughly 30% being singletons. Sequencing was done on a sample of blood. These TCRs come from a woman in her twenties or thirties in good health.

For this clonotype: One end of the junction does not line up with germline, which may come from a read error. This chain joins TRBV15 and TRBJ2-6, with no clear D. The CDR3 length is 15 residues. The germline V gene has CDR1 LNHNV and CDR2 YYDKDF (reference sequence). The CDR3 sequence is CVTSRVISGANVLTF. The DNA of the CDR3 is TGTGTCACCAGCAGAGTAATCTCTGGGGCCAACGTCCTGACTTTC.

This clonotype was seen repeatedly, ten times or more. This sequence joins TRBV6-5 and TRBJ2-7; the match to TRBD1 covers 8 bases. V dropped 6 bases and J dropped 6; count of bases not matched to a gene: 10. CDR1 is MNHEY and CDR2 is SVGAGI in the germline V gene. This CDR3 spans 14 amino acids. This CDR3 is CASRQQGGRFEQYF. CDR3 DNA: TGTGCCAGCAGGCAACAGGGGGGTCGATTCGAGCAGTACTTC.

On this clonotype itself: At one of its ends the junction is not consistent with the germline gene, which may arise from a read error. The V gene is TRBV11-2, the J gene TRBJ2-4, with 7 bases fitting TRBD1. The CDR3 is 15 residues long. Germline V gene data show CDR1 as SGHAT and CDR2 as FQNNGV. The CDR3 bases are TGCGCCAGCAGCAAAGGGGGCGGAGTCGGTCACATTCAGTACTTC. The encoded protein is CASSKGGGVGHIQYF.

Worth noting for this clonotype: This could be a read error, since a much larger clone is one nucleotide away. V is TRBV7-7 and J is TRBJ2-1; 8 bases map to TRBD2. Germline V gene lookup returns CDR1 SSHAT and CDR2 FNYEAQ (reference sequence). This CDR3 comprises 15 residues. Germline trimming cut 4 bases from V and 10 bases from J; bases unmatched to any gene: 12. CDR3 coding DNA: TGTGCCAGCAGCTCAGAAACCCTAGCGGGCAGCGAGCAGTTCTTC. Residues: CASSSETLAGSEQFF. Drawing the rest from reference TRBV7-7 and TRBJ2-1, the complete variable domain is GAGVSQSPRYKVTKRGQDVTLRCDPISSHATLYWYQQALGQGPEFLTYFNYEAQPDKSGLPSDRFSAERPEGSISTLTIQRTEQRDSAMYRCASSSETLAGSEQFFGPGTRLTVL.

This clonotype was found many times. The chain employs TRBV7-2 and TRBJ2-5; D may be TRBD1 or TRBD2 (6 bases each). The CDR3 covers 14 residues. Germline V lookup: CDR1 SGHTA, CDR2 FQGNSA. The ends were cut back, 2 bases at V and 9 bases at J, with 16 bases in the middle. The CDR3: CASSLYGGQEPQYF. The CDR3, as DNA: TGTGCCAGCAGCTTATATGGGGGGCAGGAGCCCCAGTACTTC.

The gene calls are TRBV5-5 and TRBJ2-7; D might be TRBD1 or TRBD2, each matching 5 bases. Trimming pared 4 bases from V and 4 bases from J, leaving 18 bases between. Germline V gene data show CDR1 as SGHKS and CDR2 as YYEKEE (reference sequence). This CDR3 has 15 amino acids. The CDR3 here is CASSPLGTQAYEQYF. Written as DNA, the CDR3 is TGTGCCAGCAGCCCCCTTGGGACGCAGGCGTACGAGCAGTACTTC.

The rearrangement joins TRBV29-1 to TRBJ2-7; D is uncertain. Trimming stripped 0 bases from V and 2 bases from J, with 8 bases between. The germline V gene encodes CDR1 SQVTM and CDR2 ANQGSEA. There are 13 residues in the CDR3. This CDR3 reads CSVEEWGAYEQYF. In DNA form, the CDR3 reads TGCAGCGTTGAAGAGTGGGGTGCCTACGAGCAGTACTTC.

V is TRBV5-1 and J is TRBJ2-3; TRBD1 is a possible D gene (6 bases). Germline V CDR1 and CDR2: SGHRS, YFSETQ. Trimming pared 1 base from V and 6 bases from J, leaving 21 bases between. This CDR3 comprises 17 residues. Here the CDR3 reads CASSLPIRQADGDTQYF. The CDR3 nucleotides are TGCGCCAGCAGCTTGCCTATCAGACAGGCCGATGGGGATACGCAGTATTTT.

In this sample, this clonotype turned up many times. The chain joins TRBV6-6 to TRBJ2-7; TRBD2 matches 8 bases. The CDR3 consists of 13 residues. Per germline, CDR1 MNHNY and CDR2 SVGAGI (reference sequence). V was pared by 8 bases and J by 6 bases, with 9 bases of the junction left unmatched. The CDR3 loop is CASCTSGSSEQYF. The CDR3 DNA reads as TGTGCCAGCTGCACCAGCGGGAGCTCCGAGCAGTACTTC.

The chain combines TRBV29-1 with TRBJ1-5, with D possibly matching TRBD1 (5 bases). The CDR3 runs to 13 residues. Germline V gene lookup returns CDR1 SQVTM and CDR2 ANQGSEA. The ends were cut back, 0 bases at V and 14 bases at J, with 17 bases in the middle. DNA for the CDR3: TGCAGCGTTGAAGATAGCGTGAGGGGAGGCAAGCATTTT. Its translation: CSVEDSVRGGKHF.

At least ten counts were recorded for this clonotype. V is TRBV29-1 and J is TRBJ2-3; 9 bases are shared with TRBD2. The germline V gene has CDR1 SQVTM and CDR2 ANQGSEA. The length of the CDR3 is 15 residues. The trim removed 6 bases at V and 2 bases at J, leaving 9 bases unmatched. The CDR3 loop is CSVDGASGVTDTQYF. CDR3 nucleotides: TGCAGCGTCGACGGGGCTAGCGGGGTCACAGATACGCAGTATTTT.

The chain joins TRBV12-3 or TRBV12-4 to TRBJ2-1, with a possible D match to TRBD1 (7 bases). CDR3 length: 11 residues. V was shortened by 11 bases and J by 7 bases, with 12 bases between the two germline ends. The CDR3 is CAGGTENEQFF. CDR3 sequence (DNA): TGTGCCGGGGGGACAGAAAATGAGCAGTTCTTC.

This clonotype was seen many times. CDR3 sequence (DNA): TGTGCCAGCGCACGGTCCTACGAGCAGTACTTC. This translates into CASARSYEQYF. This chain uses TRBV2 with TRBJ2-7; D not certain. V was pared by 8 bases and J by 1 base, with 6 bases between. CDR1 SNHLY and CDR2 FYNNEI come from the germline V gene. The CDR3 consists of 11 residues.

Worth noting for this clonotype: This may be a read error, as it is one base from a much larger clone. The rearrangement uses TRBV6-5 and TRBJ2-1; D possibly matches TRBD1 or TRBD2 (6 bases each). CDR1 and CDR2 (germline): MNHEY, SVGAGI. V lost 6 bases and J lost 13, with 13 bases in between. The CDR3 consists of 11 residues. The CDR3 reads CASSRGGTQFF. The DNA of the CDR3 is TGTGCCAGCAGCCGAGGGGGGACCCAGTTCTTC.

This clonotype was observed once. No conserved phenylalanine or tryptophan is present at the end of the CDR3, so a read error is the likely explanation. The chain has TRBV11-1 and TRBJ1-2; TRBD1 agrees at 9 bases. Trimming removed 3 bases from V and 8 bases from J; junction bases left unmatched: 4. Germline loops: CDR1 SGHAT, CDR2 FQDESV (reference sequence). The CDR3 loop spans 13 amino acids. The CDR3 region has the DNA TGTGCCAGCAGCTTCGGACAGGGGCGCGGCTACACCTGC. Its translation: CASSFGQGRGYTC.

The chain uses TRBV4-1 and TRBJ2-1; 7 nucleotides match TRBD1. Per germline, CDR1 MGHRA and CDR2 YSYEKL. CDR3 length equals 16 residues. Unmatched junction bases numbered 13, after V lost 1 base and J lost 10 bases. The CDR3 bases are TGCGCCAGCAGCCAAGGACCCGGGACAGAAGGCTCCGAGCAGTTCTTC. Protein sequence: CASSQGPGTEGSEQFF.

The sample holds many counts of this clonotype. The chain links TRBV24-1 to TRBJ2-1, with TRBD1 as a possible D gene (7 bases). V was clipped by 2 bases and J by 9 bases, with 10 bases between them. Germline V gene sequence: CDR1 KGHDR, CDR2 SFDVKD. The CDR3 has 13 amino acids. This chain's CDR3 is CATSDYRGGEQFF. CDR3 nucleotides: TGTGCCACCAGTGATTACAGGGGAGGTGAGCAGTTCTTC.

This clonotype has only a few counts. The chain recombines TRBV29-1 with TRBJ1-4; D ambiguous. CDR3 size: 13 residues. Germline loops: CDR1 SQVTM, CDR2 ANQGSEA. Trimming left V 4 bases short and J 0 bases short, with 6 bases between. The CDR3 is CSVVITTNEKLFF. In DNA, the CDR3 is TGCAGCGTTGTGATCACAACTAATGAAAAACTGTTTTTT.

V gene TRBV7-2 combines with J gene TRBJ1-4, with TRBD1 matching over 10 bases. Germline V gene lookup returns CDR1 SGHTA and CDR2 FQGNSA. J gave up 9 bases and V 4 bases, and 5 bases lay outside the gene matches. The CDR3 totals 14 residues. This CDR3 reads CASSSGQGKKKLFF. The CDR3 nucleotides read TGTGCCAGCAGCTCGGGACAGGGGAAAAAAAAACTGTTTTTT.

This clonotype was observed a handful of times. This may arise from a read error, as a much more abundant clone is one base away. This chain connects TRBV29-1 to TRBJ2-5, with 7 nucleotides matching TRBD2. CDR3 length: 14 residues. V lost 5 bases, J lost 11 bases, and 17 bases stayed unmatched. In germline, CDR1 is SQVTM, CDR2 ANQGSEA. CDR3 DNA sequence: TGCAGCGTTCTAGATACCGGGGGGACCAATGAGCAGTACTTC. Encoded protein: CSVLDTGGTNEQYF.